The rows below give T cell receptor beta chains drawn from one sample of a study of blood T cell repertoires in COVID-19. Libraries were prepared by immunoSEQ multiplex PCR; TCRdb keeps only in-frame clonotypes and omits some of them. The sample holds about 220,000 clones, 80% to 90% seen once. The sequenced material came from peripheral blood. The receptors derive from a woman aged 55-70 years who had recovered from COVID-19. The CDR3 runs from the conserved cysteine through the conserved F or W. A D gene is named only where the DNA matches it firmly. Only part of the rows carry a size: once, few, many, or a class if the clone is expanded.

D: .
V: TRBV5-1
J: TRBJ2-3
size: .
CDR3: CASSNQDSSTDTQYF
DNA: TGCGCCAGCAGCAACCAAGACTCTAGCACAGATACGCAGTATTTT

D: .
V: TRBV6-5
J: TRBJ1-1
size: .
CDR3: CASTVTGPGTEAFF
DNA: TGTGCCAGCACCGTAACAGGTCCCGGCACTGAAGCTTTCTTT

D: .
V: TRBV10-3
J: TRBJ1-3
size: .
CDR3: CAISESSSGNTIYF
DNA: TGTGCCATCAGTGAGTCTAGTTCTGGAAACACCATATATTTT

D: .
V: TRBV4-1
J: TRBJ1-1
size: once
CDR3: CASSQDLTVQSGAFF
DNA: TGCGCCAGCAGCCAAGATCTGACGGTTCAGTCAGGAGCTTTCTTT

D: .
V: TRBV5-8
J: TRBJ1-5
size: once
CDR3: CASSYTQGGGVQPQHF
DNA: TGTGCCAGCAGCTATACCCAAGGGGGAGGGGTACAGCCCCAGCATTTT

D: .
V: TRBV5-6
J: TRBJ1-5
size: .
CDR3: CASSFMLEGNQPQHF
DNA: TGTGCCAGCAGCTTTATGCTGGAGGGCAATCAGCCCCAGCATTTT

D: TRBD1
V: TRBV6-5
J: TRBJ2-5
size: .
CDR3: CASSLDRAETQYF
DNA: TGTGCCAGCAGCTTGGACAGGGCAGAGACCCAGTACTTC

D: .
V: TRBV7-8
J: TRBJ1-4
size: .
CDR3: CASSPRTATNEKLFF
DNA: TGTGCCAGCAGCCCTCGGACAGCAACTAATGAAAAACTGTTTTTT

D: .
V: TRBV6-4
J: TRBJ1-1
size: .
CDR3: CAPTVNTEAFF
DNA: TGTGCCCCTACAGTGAACACTGAAGCTTTCTTT

D: .
V: TRBV5-4
J: TRBJ2-3
size: .
CDR3: CASEERDGTQYF
DNA: TGTGCCAGCGAAGAGAGGGATGGTACGCAGTATTTT

D: .
V: TRBV18
J: TRBJ1-5
size: .
CDR3: CASSPRGLSNQPQHF
DNA: TGTGCCAGCTCACCACGGGGCCTTAGCAATCAGCCCCAGCATTTT

D: .
V: TRBV3-1/TRBV3-2
J: TRBJ2-1
size: .
CDR3: CASSQELEQFF
DNA: TGTGCCAGCAGCCAAGAACTAGAGCAGTTCTTC

D: .
V: TRBV6-5
J: TRBJ2-1
size: few
CDR3: CASSRTATSNEQFF
DNA: TGTGCCAGCAGCCGGACTGCTACGAGCAATGAGCAGTTCTTC

D: .
V: TRBV18
J: TRBJ1-1
size: .
CDR3: CASSLSTRNTEAFF
DNA: TGTGCCAGCTCACTTTCAACACGGAACACTGAAGCTTTCTTT

D: TRBD1
V: TRBV10-2
J: TRBJ1-3
size: .
CDR3: CASSESRTGVNTIYF
DNA: TGCGCCAGCAGTGAGTCCCGGACAGGGGTAAACACCATATATTTT

D: TRBD2
V: TRBV7-8
J: TRBJ2-3
size: once
CDR3: CASSGIGTSGGDSTDTQYF
DNA: TGTGCCAGCAGCGGCATTGGGACTAGCGGGGGCGATAGCACAGATACGCAGTATTTT

D: .
V: TRBV6-5
J: TRBJ2-7
size: .
CDR3: CASTPGTYEQYF
DNA: TGTGCCAGCACCCCAGGAACCTACGAGCAGTACTTC

D: TRBD2
V: TRBV11-2
J: TRBJ2-7
size: few
CDR3: CASSFFSGGAYEQYF
DNA: TGTGCCAGCAGCTTTTTCAGCGGGGGGGCCTACGAGCAGTACTTC

D: TRBD1
V: TRBV6-5
J: TRBJ2-7
size: .
CDR3: CATGRDRASYEQYF
DNA: TGTGCCACTGGCCGGGACAGGGCTTCCTACGAGCAGTACTTC

D: .
V: TRBV5-1
J: TRBJ1-6
size: .
CDR3: CASSLAGTPRGNSPLHF
DNA: TGCGCCAGCAGCTTGGCCGGGACGCCAAGGGGGAATTCACCCCTCCACTTT